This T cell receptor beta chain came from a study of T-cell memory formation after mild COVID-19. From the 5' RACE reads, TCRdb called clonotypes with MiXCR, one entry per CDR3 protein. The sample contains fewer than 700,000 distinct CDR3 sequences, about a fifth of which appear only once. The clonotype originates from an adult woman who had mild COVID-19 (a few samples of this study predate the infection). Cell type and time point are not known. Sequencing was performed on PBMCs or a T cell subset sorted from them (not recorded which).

For the CDR3, the DNA is TGTGCCACCAGTGTCGTGAATGAGCAGTTCTTC. Translation: CATSVVNEQFF. The chain joins TRBV24-1 to TRBJ2-1; D not resolved. CDR3 length equals 11 residues. CDR1 is KGHDR, CDR2 SFDVKD, per germline. V shed 5 bases and J shed 7 bases, with 5 bases lying between them.